Listed below are T cell receptor beta chains from one sample, sequenced in a study of shared clonotypes between healthy human individuals. Using immunoSEQ multiplex PCR, the repertoire was profiled, and TCRdb retains in-frame clones only, with some absent. The sample carries approximately 640,000 clones, 60% to 80% recorded once. The sample consisted of memory CD4+ T cells sorted from blood. The receptors stem from a woman under 40 in good health. Both conserved end residues are part of each CDR3. The D gene is left open where the match is weak. Clone size is stated in some rows and not others, as once, few, many or a class when expanded.

size	J	D	V	DNA	CDR3
NA	TRBJ1-5	NA	TRBV6-5	TGTGCCAGCAGTTACCGTGGCGGACTCAATCAGCCCCAGCATTTT	CASSYRGGLNQPQHF
NA	TRBJ2-2	TRBD2	TRBV5-1	TGCGCCAGCAGCTTAGCGGGAGTTCAGGCCGGGGAGCTGTTTTTT	CASSLAGVQAGELFF
NA	TRBJ2-1	NA	TRBV27	TGTGCCAGCAGTTTATCGGCTAGAAACAATGAGCAGTTCTTC	CASSLSARNNEQFF
few	TRBJ1-2	NA	TRBV7-2	TGTGCCAGCAGCTTAGGGGGCGGCTGGGCCTACACCTTC	CASSLGGGWAYTF
NA	TRBJ2-7	NA	TRBV30	TGTGCCTGGATCCGGGACCCACCCTACGAGCAGTACTTC	CAWIRDPPYEQYF
NA	TRBJ2-5	TRBD2	TRBV5-1	TGCGCCAGCAGCTCCGGGACTAGCGGAAATTACCAAGAGACCCAGTACTTC	CASSSGTSGNYQETQYF
few	TRBJ2-5	NA	TRBV2	TGTGCCAGCAGTAGCGGCCACGGCAGTGGTTCCCAGTACTTC	CASSSGHGSGSQYF
NA	TRBJ2-1	TRBD2	TRBV7-8	TGTGCCAGCAACCCCCTTAGCGGGAGTAAAATAGATGAGCAGTTCTTC	CASNPLSGSKIDEQFF
NA	TRBJ2-7	TRBD2	TRBV5-4	TGTGCCAGCAGCTTGAGCACACTAGCGGGAGTCTACGAGCAGTACTTC	CASSLSTLAGVYEQYF
NA	TRBJ2-5	NA	TRBV19	TGTGCCAGTAGTATAGATCAGGACAGAGGAGAGACCCAGTACTTC	CASSIDQDRGETQYF
NA	TRBJ2-5	NA	TRBV21-1	TGTGCCAGCAGACTCAAGCCACATACACTTCAAGAGACCCAGTACTTC	CASRLKPHTLQETQYF
NA	TRBJ1-2	TRBD1	TRBV28	TGTGCCAGCAGTCTCGAGGGGGCTTCCTATGGCTACACCTTC	CASSLEGASYGYTF
once	TRBJ1-5	TRBD1	TRBV5-1	TGCGCCAGCAGACTCGGGACAGGGGGCAATCAGCCCCAGCATTTT	CASRLGTGGNQPQHF
NA	TRBJ2-2	NA	TRBV15	TGTGCCACCAGCAGAGATTCTTGGGAGCTGTTTTTT	CATSRDSWELFF
NA	TRBJ2-1	TRBD2	TRBV4-1	TGCGCCAGCAGCCAAGTCGGCGGGGGTAGCTCCTACAATGAGCAGTTCTTC	CASSQVGGGSSYNEQFF
NA	TRBJ2-5	TRBD2	TRBV15	TGTGCCACCAGCAGAGGTCTAGCGGGAGGGAATCAAGAGACCCAGTACTTC	CATSRGLAGGNQETQYF
few	TRBJ1-5	NA	TRBV2	TGTGCCAGCAGTGAGGGAGGGACGAGGGGTCAGCCCCAGCATTTT	CASSEGGTRGQPQHF
NA	TRBJ2-3	NA	TRBV5-1	TGCGCCAGCAGCCCCCTCGCGGGACCTGCTCTGGGCACAGATACGCAGTATTTT	CASSPLAGPALGTDTQYF
NA	TRBJ1-5	NA	TRBV18	TGTGCCAGCTCACCTGCAGGGAACAGCAATCAGCCCCAGCATTTT	CASSPAGNSNQPQHF
NA	TRBJ2-7	TRBD1	TRBV5-1	TGCGCCAGCAGCTTGGCGGGGGACAGGGCCTACGAGCAGTACTTC	CASSLAGDRAYEQYF
NA	TRBJ2-3	NA	TRBV7-3	TGTGCCAGCAGCATCGGCGGCGACACAGATACGCAGTATTTT	CASSIGGDTDTQYF
once	TRBJ2-6	NA	TRBV5-1	TGCGCCAGCAGCTCGAAGGTACCTGGGGCCAACGTCCTGACTTTC	CASSSKVPGANVLTF
few	TRBJ2-7	NA	TRBV5-4	TGTGCCAGCAGCAGCCAAAAGGGTAGGGCGAGGAACGAGCAGTACTTC	CASSSQKGRARNEQYF
NA	TRBJ2-1	NA	TRBV5-1	TGCGCCAGCAAGGTAACGGGCGGAGGGTACAATGAGCAGTTCTTC	CASKVTGGGYNEQFF
NA	TRBJ2-5	NA	TRBV4-1	TGCGCCAGCAGCTACCCCGCACGGGGACATGAAGAGACCCAGTACTTC	CASSYPARGHEETQYF
NA	TRBJ2-5	TRBD1	TRBV28	TGTGCCAGCAGGGGATACTCCGGGACAGTGTACCAAGAGACCCAGTACTTC	CASRGYSGTVYQETQYF
NA	TRBJ1-2	NA	TRBV13	TGTGCCAGCAGCTTAGCGGGCTACGGATACTATGGCTACACCTTC	CASSLAGYGYYGYTF
NA	TRBJ2-5	TRBD2	TRBV5-1	TGCGCCAGCAGCGCCCTCCTAGCGGGCCAAGAGACCCAGTACTTC	CASSALLAGQETQYF